This T cell receptor beta chain was retrieved from a study of patients and donors after allogeneic stem cell transplantation. This clonotype occurred a few times. TCRdb re-called the RT-PCR reads through MiXCR, storing one row per CDR3 protein. This table has some 880,000 distinct CDR3 sequences, approximately 18% appearing once. Sequencing was performed on blood, either unsorted or a sorted T cell fraction (not recorded which). This sequence originates from a human donor who was either an allogeneic HSCT recipient or a stem cell or donor lymphocyte infusion donor (not recorded which). It is not recorded whose cells these are; they may come from a transplant donor.

Here the CDR3 reads CASSRDRALLSEQYF. The CDR3 region has the DNA TGTGCCAGCAGCCGCGACAGGGCCCTTTTGAGCGAGCAGTACTTC. The chain combines TRBV7-8 with TRBJ2-7; 7 bases match TRBD1. CDR1 SGHVS and CDR2 FQNEAQ come from the germline V gene. After removal of 5 bases from V and 6 bases from J, the junction contained 13 bases not matched to a gene. CDR3 length equals 15 residues. The complete variable domain, with remaining parts taken from reference TRBV7-8 and TRBJ2-7, reads GAGVSQSPRYKVAKRGQDVALRCDPISGHVSLFWYQQALGQGPEFLTYFQNEAQLDKSGLPSDRFFAERPEGSVSTLKIQRTQQEDSAVYLCASSRDRALLSEQYFGPGTRLTVT.